What follows are 13 T cell receptor beta chains derived from one specimen sequenced in a study of cytomegalovirus exposure and HLA in healthy donors. Primers for the PCR totalled 60 Vbeta and 13 Jbeta. Sequencing used immunoSEQ multiplex PCR; TCRdb keeps in-frame clones, though not all of them. The sample table sets out 75,000 to 95,000 clones. The source material was PBMCs. Receptors were obtained from a woman aged 60 to 75 in good health and CMV-seronegative.

The CDR3 DNA sequence: TGCGCCAGCAGCGCATACAGGACAGGGTACACAGATACGCAGTATTTT. This gives the protein CASSAYRTGYTDTQYF. The chain joins TRBV5-1 to TRBJ2-3, with 8 bases fitting TRBD1. Germline CDR1 and CDR2: SGHRS and YFSETQ. Unmatched junction bases numbered 9, after V lost 4 bases and J lost 2 bases. The CDR3 contains 16 residues. The entire variable domain, with the rest obtained from reference TRBV5-1 and TRBJ2-3, is as follows: KAGVTQTPRYLIKTRGQQVTLSCSPISGHRSVSWYQQTPGQGLQFLFEYFSETQRNKGNFPGRFSGRQFSNSRSEMNVSTLELGDSALYLCASSAYRTGYTDTQYFGPGTRLTVL.

The chain uses TRBV4-1 and TRBJ2-1; 9 nucleotides match TRBD2. The CDR3 runs to 15 residues. Germline CDR1 MGHRA, CDR2 YSYEKL. V lost 1 base and J lost 9; bases outside the gene matches: 7. The CDR3 loop reads CASSQVWRGRGEQFF. The CDR3 region has the DNA TGCGCCAGCAGCCAAGTTTGGCGCGGGAGGGGTGAGCAGTTCTTC.

The chain links TRBV6-4 to TRBJ1-1; 8 bases map to TRBD1. V trimming: 6 bases; J trimming: 3 bases; junction bases outside the gene matches: 12. Germline CDR1 reads MRHNA; CDR2 reads SNTAGT. This CDR3 region has 16 residues. The DNA of the CDR3 is TGTGCCAGCAGATTCGACAGGGGCAACTGGGACACTGAAGCTTTCTTT. This codes for CASRFDRGNWDTEAFF.

The chain uses TRBV10-1 and TRBJ2-3; TRBD2 agrees at 7 bases. Germline trimming cut 2 bases from V and 4 bases from J; bases unmatched to any gene: 6. The CDR3 runs to 15 residues. Germline V gene sequence: CDR1 WNHNN, CDR2 SYGVQD (reference sequence). The CDR3 sequence: CASSEAGEVSDTQYF. The CDR3 nucleotides are TGCGCCAGCAGTGAGGCGGGAGAAGTGTCAGATACGCAGTATTTT.

CDR3 region: CASSPLTGLNGWNKEAFF. CDR3 sequence (DNA): TGTGCCAGCAGCCCCTTAACAGGGTTAAATGGTTGGAACAAAGAAGCTTTCTTT. The chain combines TRBV16 with TRBJ1-1; D may be TRBD1 (6 bases). Germline CDR1 KGHSY, CDR2 FQNENV. The length of the CDR3 is 18 residues. V was shortened by 4 bases and J by 8 bases, with 29 bases between the two germline ends.

The gene calls are TRBV19 and TRBJ2-2, with 7 positions matching TRBD1. After removal of 11 bases from V and 5 bases from J, the junction contained 11 bases not matched to a gene. The CDR3 is 14 amino acids. CDR1 is LNHDA, CDR2 SQIVND, per germline (reference sequence). The CDR3 spells CAGSQGRGTGELFF. Here the CDR3 DNA reads TGTGCCGGTTCACAGGGGCGAGGGACCGGGGAGCTGTTTTTT.

The rearrangement uses TRBV7-9 and TRBJ2-1, with 10 nucleotides matching TRBD2. The CDR3 sequence is 15 residues long. V trimming: 5 bases; J trimming: 4 bases; junction bases outside the gene matches: 5. Per germline, CDR1 SEHNR and CDR2 FQNEAQ (reference sequence). The CDR3 nucleotides read TGTGCCAGCAGCGCCACTAGCGGGATGTACAATGAGCAGTTCTTC. Its translation: CASSATSGMYNEQFF.

This chain uses TRBV5-1 with TRBJ2-7, with TRBD2 identical over 7 bases. The CDR3 contains 12 residues. The V segment lost 0 bases and the J segment 10 bases; nucleotides outside the gene matches: 4. Per the germline V gene, CDR1 is SGHRS and CDR2 is YFSETQ. The CDR3 DNA reads as TGCGCCAGCAGCTTGGGCAGGGAGGGACAGTACTTC. This codes for CASSLGREGQYF.

This rearrangement joins TRBV7-9 to TRBJ1-5; D unclear. CDR3 length: 14 amino acids. The V gene lost 1 base and the J gene lost 4 bases, with 8 bases spanning the gap. Germline-derived CDR1 and CDR2 are SEHNR and FQNEAQ (reference sequence). As DNA, the CDR3 is TGTGCCAGCAGCTTAGAGTCAGCGAATCAGCCCCAGCATTTT. This codes for CASSLESANQPQHF.

V is TRBV29-1 and J is TRBJ1-5; possibly TRBD1 for D (6 bases). V was cut by 5 bases and J by 2 bases, with 16 bases left in between. CDR1 and CDR2 from the germline V gene are SQVTM and ANQGSEA. The CDR3 loop spans 15 amino acids. As DNA, the CDR3 is TGCAGCGTTTTTACAGGGATTGTGGGCAATCAGCCCCAGCATTTT. As protein: CSVFTGIVGNQPQHF.

The gene calls are TRBV13 and TRBJ1-2; 7 bases match TRBD1. This CDR3 spans 13 amino acids. Germline lookup yields CDR1 PRHDT and CDR2 FYEKMQ (reference sequence). V lost 6 bases and J lost 4; bases outside the gene matches: 5. The CDR3 nucleotides are TGTGCCAGCAGTTCCGGACAGGCCTATGGCTACACCTTC. Translating gives CASSSGQAYGYTF.

The CDR3 sequence: CAWSSHDIQYF. For the CDR3, the DNA is TGTGCCTGGAGTAGCCACGACATTCAGTACTTC. The genes are TRBV30 and TRBJ2-4; D is uncertain. The CDR3 has 11 amino acids. V was trimmed by 2 bases and J by 8 bases, leaving 7 bases between them. The germline CDR1 and CDR2 sequences are GTSNPN and SVGIG (reference sequence).

The J gene is TRBJ2-1, the V gene TRBV5-1, with a possible D match to TRBD2 (6 bases). The V gene's germline CDR1 is SGHRS and CDR2 YFSETQ. V was pared by 3 bases and J by 6 bases, with 19 bases between. The CDR3 runs to 16 residues. CDR3 sequence: CASSSPGYGGSNEQFF. The DNA for the CDR3 is TGCGCCAGCAGCTCCCCCGGGTACGGAGGGTCCAATGAGCAGTTCTTC.